This T cell receptor (beta chain) was sequenced for a study of blood T cells in healthy people across ages. Through a sample-barcoded 5' primer and a J-beta primer mix, a second PCR was run for about 6 to 11 cycles. TCRdb ran MiXCR on the 5' RACE reads and lists one entry per CDR3 protein. The sample records some 930,000 distinct CDR3 sequences, around 29% being singletons. On this clonotype itself: A read error may produce the germline difference seen at one junction end.

These sequences were also reported in another study, on T cells of mothers and their children.

Material for sequencing was blood. The TCR originated in a middle-aged woman in good health.

CDR3 bases: TGTGCCAACAGCTTAGAAGGTACAGGGGTGGGCTACGAGCAGTACTTC. This codes for CANSLEGTGVGYEQYF. The gene calls are TRBV7-2 and TRBJ2-7; TRBD1 agrees at 7 bases. The CDR3 is made up of 16 amino acids. The V gene's germline CDR1 is SGHTA and CDR2 FQGNSA.